The 5 T cell receptor beta chains below were found in one sample sequenced in a study of blood T cell repertoires in COVID-19. Assay used: immunoSEQ multiplex PCR; TCRdb lists only in-frame clones, some missing. In the table there are approximately 280,000 clones, 85% to 90% of which are singletons. Sequences were obtained from peripheral blood. These receptors came from a man aged 40-55 years with acute or convalescent COVID-19.

This clone was found once. This rearrangement joins TRBV5-1 to TRBJ1-4; weak D call: TRBD1 (5 bases). Per germline, CDR1 SGHRS and CDR2 YFSETQ. Trimming removed 0 bases from V and 7 bases from J, with 16 bases in between. The CDR3 length is 16 residues. The CDR3 loop is CASSLGPRGSSEKLFF. CDR3 DNA: TGCGCCAGCAGCTTGGGACCAAGGGGATCCAGTGAAAAACTGTTTTTT.

The chain carries TRBV2 and TRBJ2-4, with 9 bases aligning to TRBD1. Germline V gene lookup returns CDR1 SNHLY and CDR2 FYNNEI. Trimming at V came to 6 bases and at J to 1 base, leaving 10 bases not matched to a gene. The CDR3 length is 17 residues. DNA of the CDR3: TGTGCCAGCAGACCCGGACAGGGGACCTTTGCCAAAAACATTCAGTACTTC. Translating it yields CASRPGQGTFAKNIQYF.

This clone has just a few counts. V gene TRBV7-9 combines with J gene TRBJ1-1; 7 nucleotides align to TRBD1. Germline V gene data show CDR1 as SEHNR and CDR2 as FQNEAQ (reference sequence). There are 14 residues in the CDR3. V trimming: 5 bases; J trimming: 5 bases; junction bases outside the gene matches: 8. The CDR3 reads CASSHTGEGTEAFF. CDR3 nucleotides: TGTGCCAGCAGCCACACAGGGGAAGGGACTGAAGCTTTCTTT.

The chain uses TRBV10-3 and TRBJ1-2; 10 nucleotides line up with TRBD1. V shed 3 bases, J shed 0 bases, and the junction held 4 bases outside the gene matches. Germline V gene sequence: CDR1 ENHRY, CDR2 SYGVKD. CDR3 size: 16 residues. The CDR3 DNA is TGTGCCATCAGTGATTTTGGACAGGGGGCTAACTATGGCTACACCTTC. This translates into CAISDFGQGANYGYTF.

This chain links TRBV12-3 or TRBV12-4 with TRBJ2-2; the D gene is possibly TRBD1 (6 bases). Between the trimmed V and J ends, which lost 5 bases and 13 bases, there was a span of 14 bases. The CDR3 extends over 12 amino acids. Here the CDR3 reads CASSVQGLRLFF. The DNA of the CDR3 is TGTGCCAGCAGTGTACAGGGTCTTAGGCTGTTTTTT.